A single sample gave rise to the 10 T cell receptor beta chains below, sequenced in a study of cytomegalovirus exposure and HLA in healthy donors. The PCR employed 60 Vbeta primers together with 13 Jbeta primers. Clones were sequenced by immunoSEQ multiplex PCR, and TCRdb holds only the in-frame ones, with some missing. The table has approximately 100,000 clones, about 80% seen once; the top ten hold roughly 4.9%. Sequencing was done on a sample of PBMCs. These receptors all stem from a female donor in good health and CMV-seropositive.

This chain joins TRBV7-2 and TRBJ2-1, with 12 bases aligning to TRBD2. The germline V gene has CDR1 SGHTA and CDR2 FQGNSA. The CDR3 spans 16 residues. The ends lost 1 base at V and 6 bases at J; junction bases unmatched: 4. The CDR3 region is CASSLGLAGGGNEQFF. CDR3 DNA: TGTGCCAGCAGCTTAGGGCTAGCGGGGGGGGGCAATGAGCAGTTCTTC.

V and J are TRBV28 and TRBJ2-1; possible D gene TRBD2, 6 bases. Trimming removed 6 bases at V and 7 bases at J, with 19 bases between. This CDR3 region has 15 residues. CDR1 MDHEN and CDR2 SYDVKM come from the germline V gene. The CDR3 region is CASSSLGGRGNEQFF. In nucleotides, the CDR3 is TGTGCCAGCAGCAGCCTTGGGGGGAGAGGTAATGAGCAGTTCTTC.

This clone has just one count. The chain uses TRBV5-1 and TRBJ2-5; D ambiguous. The V and J ends lost 0 bases and 5 bases respectively, with 11 bases between them. This CDR3 is built from 14 residues. Germline loops: CDR1 SGHRS, CDR2 YFSETQ. CDR3 bases: TGCGCCAGCAGCTTGGATTCGGTTAAGGAGACCCAGTACTTC. Amino acid sequence: CASSLDSVKETQYF. Using reference TRBV5-1 and TRBJ2-5 for the parts outside the CDR3, the full variable domain is KAGVTQTPRYLIKTRGQQVTLSCSPISGHRSVSWYQQTPGQGLQFLFEYFSETQRNKGNFPGRFSGRQFSNSRSEMNVSTLELGDSALYLCASSLDSVKETQYFGPGTRLLVL.

The rearrangement uses TRBV14 and TRBJ1-4; TRBD1 matches at 8 bases. The CDR3 loop spans 15 amino acids. Germline CDR1 is SGHDN and CDR2 is FVKESK. V shed 4 bases, J shed 6 bases, and the junction held 7 bases outside the gene matches. CDR3 coding DNA: TGTGCCAGCAGCCGCAACAGGGGGACGTATGAAAAACTGTTTTTT. Protein: CASSRNRGTYEKLFF.

The chain employs TRBV6-1 and TRBJ1-5; D is unclear. The CDR3 runs 14 residues. Per the germline V gene, CDR1 is MNHNS and CDR2 is SASEGT. V gave up 4 bases and J gave up 0 bases, with 7 bases separating them. The CDR3 DNA sequence: TGTGCCAGCAGTGCCCGTAATAGCAATCAGCCCCAGCATTTT. Translation gives CASSARNSNQPQHF.

The V call is TRBV2, the J call TRBJ2-2; 8 nucleotides agree with TRBD2. CDR1 is SNHLY, CDR2 FYNNEI, per germline. After removal of 6 bases from V and 4 bases from J, the junction contained 7 bases not matched to a gene. The CDR3 runs to 15 residues. DNA for the CDR3: TGTGCCAGCAGCCACAAACTAGCGGTCACCGGGGAGCTGTTTTTT. Protein sequence: CASSHKLAVTGELFF.

In this sample, this clone turned up a few times. The genes are TRBV10-3 and TRBJ1-3, with 8 bases matching TRBD1. From germline, CDR1 is ENHRY and CDR2 SYGVKD. V trimming: 4 bases; J trimming: 9 bases; junction bases outside the gene matches: 14. The CDR3 spans 16 residues. The DNA for the CDR3 is TGTGCCATCAGTGGACCCGGACAGGGAGGCTACGGCACCATATATTTT. Amino acid sequence: CAISGPGQGGYGTIYF.

This sequence joins TRBV9 and TRBJ2-5; D unclear. Germline CDR1 is SGDLS and CDR2 is YYNGEE. V was cut by 0 bases and J by 3 bases, with 6 bases left in between. This CDR3 spans 13 amino acids. CDR3 in amino acids: CASSVGEKETQYF. The CDR3 DNA reads TGTGCCAGCAGCGTAGGAGAGAAAGAGACCCAGTACTTC.

The sample holds a few counts of this clone. The rearrangement links TRBV19 to TRBJ2-7; a weak D match, TRBD1 (5 bases). The V gene's germline CDR1 is LNHDA and CDR2 SQIVND (reference sequence). This CDR3 region has 15 residues. V lost 11 bases, J lost 2 bases, and 22 bases lay in between. The CDR3 protein is CAASSKIGAPYEQYF. As DNA, the CDR3 is TGTGCCGCCAGTAGTAAAATAGGGGCCCCCTACGAGCAGTACTTC. Looking up the rest from reference TRBV19 and TRBJ2-7 gives the full variable domain: DGGITQSPKYLFRKEGQNVTLSCEQNLNHDAMYWYRQDPGQGLRLIYYSQIVNDFQKGDIAEGYSVSREKKESFPLTVTSAQKNPTAFYLCAASSKIGAPYEQYFGPGTRLTVT.

The chain combines TRBV5-1 with TRBJ2-5, with TRBD2 matching 7 bases. This CDR3 has 16 amino acids. V was clipped by 2 bases and J by 2 bases; unmatched bases: 9. Germline V gene lookup returns CDR1 SGHRS and CDR2 YFSETQ. For the CDR3, the DNA is TGCGCCAGCAGCTTCGGTGCTAGCGGATATCAAGAGACCCAGTACTTC. Translating gives CASSFGASGYQETQYF.